This T cell receptor beta chain comes out of a study of T cells in Graves' hyperthyroidism and ophthalmopathy. The investigators amplified TCR beta CDR3 regions from RNA transcripts. First-round RT-PCR of the TCR CDR3 relied on the HTBI primer set. TCRdb redid the calling of the multiplex PCR reads with MiXCR, one entry per CDR3 protein. The sample carries hundreds of thousands of distinct CDR3 sequences, around 22% recorded once. Trimming took off 2 bases at V and 4 bases at J, with 5 bases between the two ends. Germline assignment: CDR1 SGHKS and CDR2 YYEKEE (reference sequence). The CDR3 contains 12 residues. Comment on this clonotype: This sequence may be a read error, since a much larger clone differs from it by one base.

The specimen sequenced was blood. This chain connects TRBV5-5 to TRBJ2-3; D not resolved. The receptor was isolated from a man aged 30-40 years with Graves' ophthalmopathy. This chain's CDR3 is CASSFNADTQYF. The CDR3 DNA sequence: TGTGCCAGCAGCTTTAACGCAGATACGCAGTATTTT. Combining the CDR3 with reference TRBV5-5 and TRBJ2-3 gives the whole variable domain DAGVTQSPTHLIKTRGQQVTLRCSPISGHKSVSWYQQVLGQGPQFIFQYYEKEERGRGNFPDRFSARQFPNYSSELNVNALLLGDSALYLCASSFNADTQYFGPGTRLTVL.